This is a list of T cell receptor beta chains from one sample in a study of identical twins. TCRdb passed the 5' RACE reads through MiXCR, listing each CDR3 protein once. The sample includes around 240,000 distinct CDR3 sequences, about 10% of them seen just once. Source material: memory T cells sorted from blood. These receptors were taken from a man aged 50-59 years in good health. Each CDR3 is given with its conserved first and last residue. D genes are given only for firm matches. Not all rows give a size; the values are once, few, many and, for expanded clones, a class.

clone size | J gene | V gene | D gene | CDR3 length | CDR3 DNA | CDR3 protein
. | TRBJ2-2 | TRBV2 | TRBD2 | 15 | TGTGCCAGCAGTGAAAGGGGACTAGCGACCGGGGAGCTGTTTTTT | CASSERGLATGELFF
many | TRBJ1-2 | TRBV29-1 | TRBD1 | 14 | TGCAGCGTTTGGACAGGGGCCGTCAACTATGGCTACACCTTC | CSVWTGAVNYGYTF
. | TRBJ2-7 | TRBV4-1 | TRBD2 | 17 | TGCGCCAGCAGCCAGGGACTAGCGGGGGGGCCCGCTTACGAGCAGTACTTC | CASSQGLAGGPAYEQYF
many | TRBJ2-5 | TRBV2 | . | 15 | TGTGCCAGCAGTTATACCGGGGCCCGGGGAGAGACCCAGTACTTC | CASSYTGARGETQYF
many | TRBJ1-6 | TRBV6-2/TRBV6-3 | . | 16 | TGTGCCAGCAGTTACTCGTATCGGGATGGTAATTCACCCCTCCACTTT | CASSYSYRDGNSPLHF
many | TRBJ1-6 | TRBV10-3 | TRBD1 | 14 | TGTGCCATCAGCCCGGGACAGGACTCATCACCCCTCCACTTT | CAISPGQDSSPLHF
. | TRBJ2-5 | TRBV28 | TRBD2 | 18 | TGTGCCAGCAGTCCCGCCTCCGGGACTAGCGGGTTCCAAGAGACCCAGTACTTC | CASSPASGTSGFQETQYF
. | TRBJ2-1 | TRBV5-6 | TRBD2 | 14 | TGTGCCAGCAGCATCACTACTAGCGTGGATGAGCAGTTCTTC | CASSITTSVDEQFF
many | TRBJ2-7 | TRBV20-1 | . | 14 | TGCAGTGCTAGAGATCTGAGGGGGGGCGACGAGCAGTACTTC | CSARDLRGGDEQYF
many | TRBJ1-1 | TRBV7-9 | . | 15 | TGTGCCAGCAGCTTAGTTTTCGCGTCTAACACTGAAGCTTTCTTT | CASSLVFASNTEAFF
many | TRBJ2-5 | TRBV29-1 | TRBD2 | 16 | TGCAGCGTTGAAGAGATGGGCCTAGCGGGGAGGGAGACCCAGTACTTC | CSVEEMGLAGRETQYF
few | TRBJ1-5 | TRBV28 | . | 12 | TGTGCCAGTGACAGTAGCAATCAGCCCCAGCATTTT | CASDSSNQPQHF
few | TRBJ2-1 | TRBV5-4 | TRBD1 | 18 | TGTGCCAGCAGCTTGGGACCCCGGGACAGGGGCTCCTACAATGAGCAGTTCTTC | CASSLGPRDRGSYNEQFF
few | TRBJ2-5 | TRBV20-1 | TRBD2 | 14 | TGCAGTGCTGGGACTAGCGGGCTCCAAGAGACCCAGTACTTC | CSAGTSGLQETQYF
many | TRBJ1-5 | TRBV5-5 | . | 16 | TGTGCCAGCAGCTTGGGGGTAGGGACAATAGCTCAGCCCCAGCATTTT | CASSLGVGTIAQPQHF
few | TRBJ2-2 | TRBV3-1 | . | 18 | TGTGCCAGCAGCCGCAACCCAACCTTAAGAAGTGTGGCCGGGGAGCTGTTTTTT | CASSRNPTLRSVAGELFF
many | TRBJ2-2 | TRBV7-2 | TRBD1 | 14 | TGTGCCAGCAGCTTAATTCAGGGGGCCGGGGAGCTGTTTTTT | CASSLIQGAGELFF
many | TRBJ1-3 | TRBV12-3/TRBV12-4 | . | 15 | TGTGCCAGCAGTTCCTCGTTGACAGCTGGAAACACCATATATTTT | CASSSSLTAGNTIYF
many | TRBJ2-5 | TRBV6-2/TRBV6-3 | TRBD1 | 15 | TGTGCCAGCACGAACCCCTACAGGGGCCGGGAGACCCAGTACTTC | CASTNPYRGRETQYF
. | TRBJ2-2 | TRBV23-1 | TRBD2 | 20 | TGCGCCAGCAGTCAATGCCGGACATCTAGCGGGAGATCGAACACCGGGGAGCTGTTTTTT | CASSQCRTSSGRSNTGELFF
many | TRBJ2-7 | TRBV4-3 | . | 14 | TGCGCCAGCAGCCAAGGTGTAGGGGCCTACGAGCAGTACTTC | CASSQGVGAYEQYF
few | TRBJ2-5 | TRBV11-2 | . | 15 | TGTGCCAGCAGCTTAACGTGGGGACACCAAGAGACCCAGTACTTC | CASSLTWGHQETQYF
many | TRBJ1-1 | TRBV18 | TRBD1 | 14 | TGTGCCAGCTCACCAAGCAGGGGGGACACTGAAGCTTTCTTT | CASSPSRGDTEAFF
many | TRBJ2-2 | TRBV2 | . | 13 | TGTGCCAGCAAAAAGCTTACTACCGGGGAGCTGTTTTTT | CASKKLTTGELFF
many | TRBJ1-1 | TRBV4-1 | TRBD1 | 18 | TGCGCCAGCAGCCAAGCGGGACAGGGATTCGCAAGGAACACTGAAGCTTTCTTT | CASSQAGQGFARNTEAFF
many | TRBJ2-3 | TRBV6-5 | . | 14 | TGTGCCAGCAGTTACGATCTAGCTCCAGATACGCAGTATTTT | CASSYDLAPDTQYF
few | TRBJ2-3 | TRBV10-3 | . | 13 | TGTGCCATCAGTCCCCAGGGAGCAGATACGCAGTATTTT | CAISPQGADTQYF
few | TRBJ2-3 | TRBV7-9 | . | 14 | TGTGCCAGCAGCCCCCTAGACGACAGGAATACGCAGTATTTT | CASSPLDDRNTQYF
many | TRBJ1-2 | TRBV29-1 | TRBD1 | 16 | TGCAGCGTTTATGACACGACAGGGGGCCTTAACTATGGCTACACCTTC | CSVYDTTGGLNYGYTF
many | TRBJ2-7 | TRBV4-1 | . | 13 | TGCGCCAGCAGCCAAGTCACAGCCTACGAGCAGTACTTC | CASSQVTAYEQYF
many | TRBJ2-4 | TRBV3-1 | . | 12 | TGTGCCAGCAGCCAAGAAGGACACCGTCAGTACTTC | CASSQEGHRQYF
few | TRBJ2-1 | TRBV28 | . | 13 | TGTGCCAGCAGTTTCTCGTGGGACAATGAGCAGTTCTTC | CASSFSWDNEQFF
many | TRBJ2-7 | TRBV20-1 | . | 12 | TGCAGTGCTAGAGTTCAGGATTACGAGCAGTACTTC | CSARVQDYEQYF
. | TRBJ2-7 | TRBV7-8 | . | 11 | TGTGCCGTCGGGGCAGGGTCCGAGCAGTACTTC | CAVGAGSEQYF
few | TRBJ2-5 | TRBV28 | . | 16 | TGTGCCAGCAGTGGCCCCAGGTGGGGGGCAGGGGAGACCCAGTACTTC | CASSGPRWGAGETQYF
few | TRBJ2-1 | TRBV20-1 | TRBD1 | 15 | TGCAGTGCTAGACTTGAGACAGGGCGTTCAAATGAGCAGTTCTTC | CSARLETGRSNEQFF
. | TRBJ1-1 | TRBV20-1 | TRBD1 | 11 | TGCAGTGCTGGACAGGGATGGAGGGCTTTCTTT | CSAGQGWRAFF
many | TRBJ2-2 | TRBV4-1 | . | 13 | TGCGCCAGCAGCCGCGTCCCCACCGAGGAGCTGTTTTTT | CASSRVPTEELFF
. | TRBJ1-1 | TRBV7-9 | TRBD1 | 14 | TGTGCCAGCAGCTTTGACAGGGGAAACACTGAAGCTTTCTTT | CASSFDRGNTEAFF
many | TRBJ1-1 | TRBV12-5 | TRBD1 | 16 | TGTGCTAGTGGTAACCGCAGGACAGGAGCGAACACTGAAGCTTTCTTT | CASGNRRTGANTEAFF
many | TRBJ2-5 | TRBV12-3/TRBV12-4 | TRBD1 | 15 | TGTGCCAGCAGCTTGAGGGTCACAGGGGGGGAGACCCAGTACTTC | CASSLRVTGGETQYF
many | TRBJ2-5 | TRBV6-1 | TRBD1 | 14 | TGTGCCAGCACCCCGTTTACAGGGGGCGAGACCCAGTACTTC | CASTPFTGGETQYF
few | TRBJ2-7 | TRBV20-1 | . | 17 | TGCAGTGCTAGAGGAACCGGGCGGAGGGAGAGGGCCTACGAGCAGTACTTC | CSARGTGRRERAYEQYF
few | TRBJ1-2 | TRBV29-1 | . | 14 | TGCAGCGTTAGCTCTCCAGGGACGATCTATGGCTACACCTTC | CSVSSPGTIYGYTF